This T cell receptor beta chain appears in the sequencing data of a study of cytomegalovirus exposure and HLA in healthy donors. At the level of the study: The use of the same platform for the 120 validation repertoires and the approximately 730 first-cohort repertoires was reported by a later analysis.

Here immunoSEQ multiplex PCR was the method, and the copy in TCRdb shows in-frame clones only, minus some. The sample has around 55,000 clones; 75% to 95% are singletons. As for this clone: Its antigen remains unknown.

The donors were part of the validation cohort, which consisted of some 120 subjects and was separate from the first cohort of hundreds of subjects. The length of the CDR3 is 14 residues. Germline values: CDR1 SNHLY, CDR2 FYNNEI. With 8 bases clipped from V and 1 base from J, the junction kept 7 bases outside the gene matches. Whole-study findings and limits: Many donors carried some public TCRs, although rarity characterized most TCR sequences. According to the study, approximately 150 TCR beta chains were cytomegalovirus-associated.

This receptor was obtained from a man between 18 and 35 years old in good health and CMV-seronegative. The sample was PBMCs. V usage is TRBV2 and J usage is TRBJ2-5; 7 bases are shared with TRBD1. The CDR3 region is CASSGGQFQETQYF. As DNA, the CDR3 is TGTGCCAGCTCTGGGGGACAGTTCCAAGAGACCCAGTACTTC.